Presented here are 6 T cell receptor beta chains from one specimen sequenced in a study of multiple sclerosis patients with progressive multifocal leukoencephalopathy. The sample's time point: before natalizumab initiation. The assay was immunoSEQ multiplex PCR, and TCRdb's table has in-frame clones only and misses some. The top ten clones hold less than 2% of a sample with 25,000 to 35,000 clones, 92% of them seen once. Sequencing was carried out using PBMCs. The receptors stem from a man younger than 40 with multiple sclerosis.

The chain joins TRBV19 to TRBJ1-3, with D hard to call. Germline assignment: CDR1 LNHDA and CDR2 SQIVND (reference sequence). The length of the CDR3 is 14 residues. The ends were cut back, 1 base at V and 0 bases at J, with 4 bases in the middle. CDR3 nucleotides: TGTGCCAGTAGTATAGGTTTCTCTGGAAACACCATATATTTT. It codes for CASSIGFSGNTIYF.

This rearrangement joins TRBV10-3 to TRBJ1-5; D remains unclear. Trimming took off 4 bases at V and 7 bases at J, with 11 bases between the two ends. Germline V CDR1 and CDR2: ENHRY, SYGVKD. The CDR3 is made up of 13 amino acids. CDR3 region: CAISGIPGQPQHF. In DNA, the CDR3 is TGTGCCATCAGTGGGATCCCTGGACAGCCCCAGCATTTT.

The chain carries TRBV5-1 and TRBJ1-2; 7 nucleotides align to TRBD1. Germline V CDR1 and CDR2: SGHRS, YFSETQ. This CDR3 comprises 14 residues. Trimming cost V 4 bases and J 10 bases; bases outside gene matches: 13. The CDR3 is CASSPGQASTDYTF. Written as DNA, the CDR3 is TGCGCCAGCAGCCCCGGACAGGCCTCTACGGACTACACCTTC.

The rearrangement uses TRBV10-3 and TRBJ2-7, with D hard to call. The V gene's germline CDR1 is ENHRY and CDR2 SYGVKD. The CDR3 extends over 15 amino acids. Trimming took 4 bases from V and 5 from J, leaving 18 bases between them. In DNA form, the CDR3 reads TGTGCCATCAGTGGCCACAGTAGTATGGTTAACGAGCAGTACGTC. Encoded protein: CAISGHSSMVNEQYV.

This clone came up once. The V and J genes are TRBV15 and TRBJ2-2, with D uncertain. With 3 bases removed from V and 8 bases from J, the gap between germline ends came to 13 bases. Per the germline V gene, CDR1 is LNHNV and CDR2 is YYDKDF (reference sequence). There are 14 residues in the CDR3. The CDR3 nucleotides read TGTGCCACCAGCAGCCGGACGCCCGGAGGGGAGCTGTTTTTT. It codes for CATSSRTPGGELFF.

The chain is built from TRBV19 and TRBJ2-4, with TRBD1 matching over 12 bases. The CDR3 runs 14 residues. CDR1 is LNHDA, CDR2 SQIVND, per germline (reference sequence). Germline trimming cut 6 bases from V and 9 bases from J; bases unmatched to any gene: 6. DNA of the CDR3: TGTGCCAGTAGCGGGACAGGGGGCTCGGCCATTCAGTACTTC. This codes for CASSGTGGSAIQYF.